The present entry profiles one TCR beta chain with its context. V lost 2 bases to trimming and J lost 3 bases, with 6 bases between them. CDR1 is SGHRS and CDR2 is YFSETQ in the germline V gene. CDR3 length: 12 amino acids. The sample comes from a study of OX40 agonist ivuxolimab in advanced cancers. Sequencing was performed with immunoSEQ multiplex PCR; in TCRdb, only in-frame clones are kept and a portion is missing. The data show around 100,000 clones, about 91% seen once. The chain combines TRBV5-1 with TRBJ2-7; tentatively, D is TRBD2 (6 bases). The TCR comes from an adult with an advanced solid tumor such as melanoma, head and neck, liver or kidney cancer. This specimen consisted of CD4+ or CD8+ T cells sorted from blood, obtained in a trial of the OX40 agonist ivuxolimab. The CDR3 DNA sequence: TGCGCCAGCAGCTTCGGGGGCTACGAGCAGTACTTC. It yields the protein CASSFGGYEQYF.